The 21 T cell receptor beta chains below were found in one sample sequenced in a study of blood T cell repertoires in COVID-19. This table comes from immunoSEQ multiplex PCR, and its TCRdb copy is limited to in-frame clones, with some not included. The top ten clones hold roughly 2.1% of a sample with around 160,000 clones, approximately 93% of them seen once. The sequenced sample was peripheral blood. All receptors come from a woman aged 60-75 years with COVID-19, enrolled during active disease.

The chain uses TRBV19 and TRBJ1-1; D is possibly TRBD1 (5 bases). The CDR3 covers 13 residues. Germline V gene sequence: CDR1 LNHDA, CDR2 SQIVND (reference sequence). The V end was cut by 3 bases, the J end by 4 bases, with 9 bases between. CDR3 bases: TGTGCCAGTAGTATTGCCGGGGGCACTGAAGCTTTCTTT. Amino acid sequence: CASSIAGGTEAFF.

The J gene is TRBJ2-1, the V gene TRBV5-1, with 7 bases identical to TRBD1. CDR1 is SGHRS, CDR2 YFSETQ, per germline. The CDR3 has 16 amino acids. V shed 3 bases, J shed 2 bases, and the junction held 8 bases outside the gene matches. CDR3: CASSYRTGRTYNEQFF. The DNA for the CDR3 is TGCGCCAGCAGCTACCGGACAGGCCGTACCTACAATGAGCAGTTCTTC.

This chain connects TRBV7-8 to TRBJ2-5; D unresolved. V was cut by 1 base and J by 1 base, with 13 bases left in between. The CDR3 sequence is 16 residues long. The V gene's germline CDR1 is SGHVS and CDR2 FQNEAQ. CDR3 nucleotide sequence: TGTGCCAGCAGCTTAGGGCTCCACCCTTTCCAAGAGACCCAGTACTTC. The encoded protein is CASSLGLHPFQETQYF.

Written as DNA, the CDR3 is TGTGCCAGCAGTCCAAACCTACAGGGGAACACCGGGGAGCTGTTTTTT. It codes for CASSPNLQGNTGELFF. The chain employs TRBV3-1 (or the pseudogene TRBV3-2) and TRBJ2-2, with D perhaps TRBD1 (6 bases). V lost 6 bases, J lost 1 base, and 15 bases lay in between. The CDR3 is 16 residues long. Germline V gene lookup returns CDR1 LGHDT and CDR2 YNNKEL (reference sequence).

The rearrangement uses TRBV6-2 or TRBV6-3 and TRBJ1-1; D might be TRBD1 (5 bases). The CDR3 is made up of 17 amino acids. The germline V and J ends were trimmed by 0 bases and 2 bases, with 16 bases remaining between them. The germline gives CDR1 MNHEY, CDR2 SVGEGT. The CDR3 nucleotides read TGTGCCAGCAGTTACTCGGGGCAGAGCTTGCTTAACACTGAAGCTTTCTTT. Residues: CASSYSGQSLLNTEAFF.

The chain is built from TRBV5-6 and TRBJ1-4, with D unclear. CDR3 size: 12 residues. V was cut by 4 bases and J by 8 bases, with 9 bases left in between. CDR1 is SGHDT, CDR2 YYEEEE, per germline. The DNA for the CDR3 is TGTGCCAGCAGCATTCCGGGGGAAAAACTGTTTTTT. Protein product: CASSIPGEKLFF.

The gene calls are TRBV30 and TRBJ2-2; 7 bases match TRBD1. This CDR3 has 16 residues. Per germline, CDR1 GTSNPN and CDR2 SVGIG (reference sequence). J was trimmed by 1 base and V by 2 bases; bases with no gene match: 7. The CDR3 region has the DNA TGTGCCTGGAGTCTGCCCCGGACAGGGAACACCGGGGAGCTGTTTTTT. Protein: CAWSLPRTGNTGELFF.

The rearrangement joins TRBV2 to TRBJ2-2, with 9 bases identical to TRBD1. Losses at the gene ends were 8 bases for V and 6 bases for J; bases not matched to a gene: 13. The CDR3 runs 16 residues. From germline, CDR1 is SNHLY and CDR2 FYNNEI. CDR3 nucleotides: TGTGCCAGCGATAATACAGGGGGCCGGTTGGCCGGGGAGCTGTTTTTT. It specifies CASDNTGGRLAGELFF.

This rearrangement joins TRBV5-4 to TRBJ2-5; perhaps TRBD2 as D (6 bases). Deletions cut 4 bases from V and 5 bases from J, with 12 bases between. Germline CDR1 SGHNT, CDR2 YYREEE (reference sequence). The CDR3 has 13 amino acids. The CDR3 DNA reads as TGTGCCAGCAGCCGGGAGTTCAGCGAGACCCAGTACTTC. The encoded protein is CASSREFSETQYF.

The chain employs TRBV7-9 and TRBJ1-1, with a possible D match to TRBD1 (5 bases). The CDR3 is 12 amino acids. The germline V gene has CDR1 SEHNR and CDR2 FQNEAQ (reference sequence). The ends were cut back, 6 bases at V and 7 bases at J, with 12 bases in the middle. The DNA of the CDR3 is TGTGCCAGCAGACTTACAGGCGGTGAAGCTTTCTTT. Its translation is CASRLTGGEAFF.

The chain has TRBV6-2 or TRBV6-3 and TRBJ2-5, with D possibly TRBD2 on 7 matching bases. Trimming took off 2 bases at V and 6 bases at J, with 13 bases between the two ends. The CDR3 sequence is 14 residues long. Germline CDR1 is MNHEY and CDR2 is SVGEGT. The CDR3: CASSYGGGGKTQYF. The DNA for the CDR3 is TGTGCCAGCAGTTACGGCGGGGGCGGGAAGACCCAGTACTTC.

Only one count was recorded for this clone. The chain has TRBV5-1 and TRBJ2-7, with D possibly TRBD2 on 5 matching bases. This CDR3 is built from 14 residues. V was trimmed by 0 bases and J by 6 bases, leaving 13 bases between them. Germline CDR1 reads SGHRS; CDR2 reads YFSETQ. This CDR3 reads CASSLDPGGGEQYF. The CDR3 nucleotides read TGCGCCAGCAGCTTGGATCCAGGTGGAGGCGAGCAGTACTTC.

This sequence joins TRBV19 and TRBJ1-5; 7 bases agree with TRBD1. In germline, CDR1 is LNHDA, CDR2 SQIVND (reference sequence). Trimming removed 7 bases from V and 3 bases from J; junction bases left unmatched: 6. The CDR3 extends over 14 amino acids. The CDR3 is CASKETGYNQPQHF. The CDR3 coding sequence is TGTGCCAGTAAGGAGACAGGGTACAATCAGCCCCAGCATTTT.

The CDR3, as DNA: TGTGCCAGCAGCAACCGCGGGGGAGGCACCGGGGAGCTGTTTTTT. Translated, it gives CASSNRGGGTGELFF. This chain links TRBV7-2 with TRBJ2-2, with 7 positions matching TRBD2. V trimming: 5 bases; J trimming: 4 bases; junction bases outside the gene matches: 7. The V gene's germline CDR1 is SGHTA and CDR2 FQGNSA. The CDR3 runs 15 residues.

The chain uses TRBV4-2 and TRBJ2-7; 12 bases agree with TRBD1. The germline V gene has CDR1 LGHNA and CDR2 YNFKEQ. Germline trimming cut 0 bases from V and 0 bases from J; bases unmatched to any gene: 12. The CDR3 covers 20 residues. CDR3 sequence: CASSQDVAGQGAKASYEQYF. CDR3 DNA sequence: TGTGCCAGCAGCCAAGATGTCGCGGGACAGGGGGCTAAAGCCTCCTACGAGCAGTACTTC.

The chain combines TRBV7-9 with TRBJ1-2; 7 bases fit TRBD1. V was clipped by 1 base and J by 4 bases; unmatched bases: 6. Germline V lookup: CDR1 SEHNR, CDR2 FQNEAQ (reference sequence). CDR3 length: 15 residues. The CDR3 DNA reads as TGTGCCAGCAGCTTAGGAGGGGGCGGAAGCTATGGCTACACCTTC. As protein: CASSLGGGGSYGYTF.

The CDR3, as DNA: TGTGCCACCAGCACAGCCGGGACAACTAATGAAAAACTGTTTTTT. This codes for CATSTAGTTNEKLFF. The chain has TRBV15 and TRBJ1-4; D is uncertain. V was cut by 4 bases and J by 0 bases, with 9 bases left in between. The germline CDR1 and CDR2 sequences are LNHNV and YYDKDF (reference sequence). The CDR3 has 15 residues.

The rearrangement uses TRBV4-3 and TRBJ2-1; D might be TRBD1 (6 bases). This CDR3 region has 15 residues. The germline gives CDR1 LGHNA, CDR2 YSLEER. Trimming took off 1 base at V and 6 bases at J, with 13 bases between the two ends. DNA for the CDR3: TGCGCCAGCAGCCAAGGTGGACAGAGGTTCAATGAGCAGTTCTTC. Translated, it gives CASSQGGQRFNEQFF.

The chain joins TRBV10-3 to TRBJ1-3; D unclear. The germline V gene encodes CDR1 ENHRY and CDR2 SYGVKD. The CDR3 covers 16 residues. Trimming pared 4 bases from V and 2 bases from J, leaving 15 bases between. The CDR3 DNA reads TGTGCCATCAGTGGATTTACGGGAATACCTGGAAACACCATATATTTT. Translating it yields CAISGFTGIPGNTIYF.

The gene calls are TRBV5-4 and TRBJ1-1; TRBD1 might be the D (5 bases). Trimming left V 3 bases short and J 0 bases short, with 12 bases between. Germline V gene lookup returns CDR1 SGHNT and CDR2 YYREEE (reference sequence). The CDR3 runs 15 residues. The CDR3 loop is CASSYDGAVNTEAFF. The CDR3 DNA reads TGTGCCAGCAGCTATGATGGGGCGGTGAACACTGAAGCTTTCTTT.

V gene TRBV27 combines with J gene TRBJ2-1; perhaps TRBD2 as D (5 bases). CDR3 length: 15 amino acids. The V gene lost 2 bases and the J gene lost 0 bases, with 8 bases spanning the gap. Germline values: CDR1 MNHEY, CDR2 SMNVEV (reference sequence). In DNA, the CDR3 is TGTGCCAGCAGTTTAGAAGGGAGCTCCTACAATGAGCAGTTCTTC. Encoded protein: CASSLEGSSYNEQFF.